Described below is a single T cell receptor (beta chain) sequence and its context. Its specificity is not known. The read ends 3 residues before the CDR3 terminus; that terminus is restored from the germline J gene. The sample is drawn from a study of T cell clonality in common variable immunodeficiency. Study-wide results and limits: Compared with controls, CVID subjects had fewer shared TCRbeta clones. Fewer deletions and N-nucleotide insertions were reportedly seen in common variable immunodeficiency TCR beta sequences.

The CDR3 covers 13 residues. Germline V gene lookup returns CDR1 SGHTA and CDR2 FQGNSA. Each donor provided roughly 4.5 to 8.5 ml of heparinized whole blood. The assay was immunoSEQ multiplex PCR, and TCRdb's table has in-frame clones only and misses some. Observed in the sample are 40,000 to 60,000 clones, none of them singletons. The material sequenced was peripheral blood mononuclear cells. The chain combines TRBV7-2 with TRBJ1-2; D not resolved. This TCR derives from a person between 18 and 69 years old in good health. The DNA read from the CDR3 is TGTGCCAGCAGCTTATGGTCGTCCTACGAC. Amino acids: CASSLWSSYD. The whole CDR3 reads CASSLWSSYDYTF.